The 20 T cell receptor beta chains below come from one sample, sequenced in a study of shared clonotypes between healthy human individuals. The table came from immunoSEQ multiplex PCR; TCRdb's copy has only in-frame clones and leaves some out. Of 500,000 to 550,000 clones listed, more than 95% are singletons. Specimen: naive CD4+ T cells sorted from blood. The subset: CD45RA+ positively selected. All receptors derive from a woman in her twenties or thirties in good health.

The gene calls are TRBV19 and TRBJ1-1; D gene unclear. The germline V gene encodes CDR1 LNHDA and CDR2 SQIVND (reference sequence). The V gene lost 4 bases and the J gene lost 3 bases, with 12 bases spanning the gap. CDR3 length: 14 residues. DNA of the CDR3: TGTGCCAGTAGTAAGGGAGTATCGGACACTGAAGCTTTCTTT. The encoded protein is CASSKGVSDTEAFF.

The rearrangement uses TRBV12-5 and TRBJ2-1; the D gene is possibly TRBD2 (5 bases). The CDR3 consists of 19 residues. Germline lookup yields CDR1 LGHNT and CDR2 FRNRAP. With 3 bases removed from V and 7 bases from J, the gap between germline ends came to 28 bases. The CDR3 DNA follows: TGTGCTAGTGGTTTCCAACCGACTAATTCCGAAGGCAAACGGAATGAGCAGTTCTTC. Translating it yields CASGFQPTNSEGKRNEQFF.

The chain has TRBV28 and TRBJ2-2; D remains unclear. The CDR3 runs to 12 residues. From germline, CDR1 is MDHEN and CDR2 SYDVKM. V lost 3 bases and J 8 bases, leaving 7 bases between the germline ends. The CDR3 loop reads CASSLMRGELFF. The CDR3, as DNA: TGTGCCAGCAGTTTGATGCGGGGGGAGCTGTTTTTT.

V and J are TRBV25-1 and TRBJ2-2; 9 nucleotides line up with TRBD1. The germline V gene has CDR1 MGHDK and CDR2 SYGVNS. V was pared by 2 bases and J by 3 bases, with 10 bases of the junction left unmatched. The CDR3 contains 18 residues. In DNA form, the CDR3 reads TGTGCCAGCAGTGAAACGCTAATACAGGGGGCCGACACCGGGGAGCTGTTTTTT. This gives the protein CASSETLIQGADTGELFF.

CDR3 loop: CASSLRLGNQPQHF. CDR3 in DNA: TGTGCCAGCAGCCTCCGGCTGGGCAATCAGCCCCAGCATTTT. The V call is TRBV4-2, the J call TRBJ1-5; no clear D gene. Germline CDR1 is LGHNA and CDR2 is YNFKEQ. This CDR3 spans 14 amino acids. V was shortened by 4 bases and J by 2 bases, with 9 bases between the two germline ends.

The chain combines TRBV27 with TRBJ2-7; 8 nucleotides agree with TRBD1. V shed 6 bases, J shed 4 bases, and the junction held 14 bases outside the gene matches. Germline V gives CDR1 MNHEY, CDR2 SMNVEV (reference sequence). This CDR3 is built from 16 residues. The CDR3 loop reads CASSREYDRGRYEQYF. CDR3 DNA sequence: TGTGCCAGCAGCCGTGAGTATGACAGGGGACGGTACGAGCAGTACTTC.

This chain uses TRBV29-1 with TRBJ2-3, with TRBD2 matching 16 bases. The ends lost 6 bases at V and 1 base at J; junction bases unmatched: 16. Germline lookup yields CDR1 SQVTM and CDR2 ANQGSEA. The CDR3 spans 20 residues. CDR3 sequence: CSVTSPRGLAGGPGTDTQYF. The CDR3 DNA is TGCAGCGTCACTAGTCCCAGGGGACTAGCGGGAGGGCCGGGCACAGATACGCAGTATTTT.

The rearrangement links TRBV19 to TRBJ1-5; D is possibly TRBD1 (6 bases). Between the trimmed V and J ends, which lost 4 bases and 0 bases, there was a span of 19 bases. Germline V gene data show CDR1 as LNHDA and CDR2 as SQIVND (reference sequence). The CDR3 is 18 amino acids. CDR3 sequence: CASSTAVHRVASNQPQHF. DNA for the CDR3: TGTGCCAGTAGTACGGCGGTCCACAGGGTCGCTAGCAATCAGCCCCAGCATTTT.

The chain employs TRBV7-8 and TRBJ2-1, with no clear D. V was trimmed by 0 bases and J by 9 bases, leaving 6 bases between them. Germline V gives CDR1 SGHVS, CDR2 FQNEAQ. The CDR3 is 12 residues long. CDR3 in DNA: TGTGCCAGCAGCTTAGCCTCCCGTGAGCAGTTCTTC. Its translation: CASSLASREQFF.

CDR3 DNA: TGTGCCAGCAGCTTAGAGCGGGGACGCTCCTACGAGCAGTACTTC. Residues: CASSLERGRSYEQYF. The chain carries TRBV7-9 and TRBJ2-7; TRBD2 aligns across 7 bases. CDR3 length: 15 amino acids. Germline CDR1 SEHNR, CDR2 FQNEAQ (reference sequence). V shed 1 base and J 0 bases; nucleotides not matched to a gene: 3.

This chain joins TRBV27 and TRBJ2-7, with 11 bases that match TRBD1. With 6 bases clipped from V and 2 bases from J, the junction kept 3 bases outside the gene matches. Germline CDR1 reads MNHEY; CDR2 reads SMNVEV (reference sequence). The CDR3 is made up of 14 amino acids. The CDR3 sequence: CASRDRGRAYEQYF. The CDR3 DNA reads TGTGCCAGCAGGGACAGGGGGCGTGCCTACGAGCAGTACTTC.

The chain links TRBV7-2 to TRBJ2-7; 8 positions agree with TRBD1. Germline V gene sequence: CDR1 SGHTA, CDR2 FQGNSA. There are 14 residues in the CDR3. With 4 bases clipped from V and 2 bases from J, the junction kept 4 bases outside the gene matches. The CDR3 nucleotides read TGTGCCAGCAGCTCCACGACAGGGGCCTACGAGCAGTACTTC. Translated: CASSSTTGAYEQYF.

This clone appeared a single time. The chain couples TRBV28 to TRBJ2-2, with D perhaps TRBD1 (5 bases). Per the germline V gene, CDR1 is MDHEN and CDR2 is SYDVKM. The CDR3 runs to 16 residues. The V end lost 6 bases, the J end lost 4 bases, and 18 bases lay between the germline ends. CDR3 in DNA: TGTGCCAGCAGGCTATCGGGCAGGGTCGGCACCGGGGAGCTGTTTTTT. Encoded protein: CASRLSGRVGTGELFF.

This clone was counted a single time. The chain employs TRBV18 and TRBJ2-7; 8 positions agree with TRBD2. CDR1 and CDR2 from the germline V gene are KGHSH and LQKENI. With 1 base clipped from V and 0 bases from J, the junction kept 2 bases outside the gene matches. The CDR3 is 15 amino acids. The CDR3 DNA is TGTGCCAGCTCACCACAGCGGGAGACCTCCTACGAGCAGTACTTC. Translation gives CASSPQRETSYEQYF.

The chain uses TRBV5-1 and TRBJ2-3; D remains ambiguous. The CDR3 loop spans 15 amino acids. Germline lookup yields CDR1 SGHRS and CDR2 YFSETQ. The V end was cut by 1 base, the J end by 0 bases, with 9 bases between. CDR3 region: CASSLLAESTDTQYF. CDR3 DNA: TGCGCCAGCAGCTTGCTGGCGGAAAGCACAGATACGCAGTATTTT.

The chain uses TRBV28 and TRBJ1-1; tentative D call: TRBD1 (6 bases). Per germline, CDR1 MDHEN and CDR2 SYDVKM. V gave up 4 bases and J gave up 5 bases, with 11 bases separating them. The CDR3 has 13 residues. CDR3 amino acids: CASSSGQLTEAFF. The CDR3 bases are TGTGCCAGCAGTTCCGGACAGTTGACTGAAGCTTTCTTT.

The chain's CDR3 is CASSFDPRPGSGNTIYF. As DNA, the CDR3 is TGTGCCAGCAGCTTCGATCCCAGGCCAGGGTCTGGAAACACCATATATTTT. The rearrangement uses TRBV12-1 and TRBJ1-3; the table's D call, TRBD1, has no DNA check behind it. TRBV12-1 is a listed pseudogene. The CDR3 length is 17 residues.

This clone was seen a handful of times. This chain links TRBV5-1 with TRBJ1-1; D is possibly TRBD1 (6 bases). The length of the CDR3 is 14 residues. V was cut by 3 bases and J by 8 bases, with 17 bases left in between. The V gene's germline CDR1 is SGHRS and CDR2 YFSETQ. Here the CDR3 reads CASSSTFGGTEAFF. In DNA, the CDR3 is TGCGCCAGCAGCTCCACCTTTGGCGGGACAGAAGCTTTCTTT.

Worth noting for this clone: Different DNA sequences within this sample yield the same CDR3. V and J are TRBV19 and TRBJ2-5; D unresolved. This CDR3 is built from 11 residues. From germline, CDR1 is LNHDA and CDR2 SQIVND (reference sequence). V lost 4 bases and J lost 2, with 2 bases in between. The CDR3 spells CASSRQETQYF. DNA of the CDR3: TGTGCCAGTAGTAGACAAGAGACCCAGTACTTC. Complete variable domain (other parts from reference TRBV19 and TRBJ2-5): DGGITQSPKYLFRKEGQNVTLSCEQNLNHDAMYWYRQDPGQGLRLIYYSQIVNDFQKGDIAEGYSVSREKKESFPLTVTSAQKNPTAFYLCASSRQETQYFGPGTRLLVL.

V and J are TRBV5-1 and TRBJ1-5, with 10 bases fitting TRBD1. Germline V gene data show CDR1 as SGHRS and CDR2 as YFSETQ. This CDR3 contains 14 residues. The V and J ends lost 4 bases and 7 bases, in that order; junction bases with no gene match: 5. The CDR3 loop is CASSRDRGGQPQHF. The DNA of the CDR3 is TGCGCCAGCAGCAGGGACAGGGGTGGGCAGCCCCAGCATTTT.